This TCR beta chain was recorded in a study of shared clonotypes between healthy human individuals. Overall study: Per-donor plates numbered three CD4 naive, three CD4 memory, two CD8 naive and one CD8 memory.

CD45RO negativity and positive selection for CCR7 defined naive CD8 cells, a population that excluded terminally differentiated effector memory CD45RA+ cells. The CDR3 length is 13 residues. Germline V CDR1 and CDR2: SNHLY, FYNNEI. V lost 7 bases, J lost 7 bases, and 14 bases lay in between. Execution of the assay was at deep level. In the study's own analysis: Junction-only sequences produced by ImmunoSEQ had no quality scores, so filtering differed. Profiled with immunoSEQ multiplex PCR; TCRdb holds only in-frame clones, not every one. Clonal size and the V and J genes are those of that table, whereas D and trimming came from the DNA. Among 800,000 to 950,000 clones, approximately 97% were seen once, and the ten largest hold under 0.3%.

Sequencing used naive CD8+ T cells sorted from blood. The chain joins TRBV2 to TRBJ2-1; no reliable D call. The receptor was isolated from a young man in good health. The CDR3 bases are TGTGCCAGCATTGTCCCCCTACTGAATGAGCAGTTCTTC. Amino acid sequence: CASIVPLLNEQFF.